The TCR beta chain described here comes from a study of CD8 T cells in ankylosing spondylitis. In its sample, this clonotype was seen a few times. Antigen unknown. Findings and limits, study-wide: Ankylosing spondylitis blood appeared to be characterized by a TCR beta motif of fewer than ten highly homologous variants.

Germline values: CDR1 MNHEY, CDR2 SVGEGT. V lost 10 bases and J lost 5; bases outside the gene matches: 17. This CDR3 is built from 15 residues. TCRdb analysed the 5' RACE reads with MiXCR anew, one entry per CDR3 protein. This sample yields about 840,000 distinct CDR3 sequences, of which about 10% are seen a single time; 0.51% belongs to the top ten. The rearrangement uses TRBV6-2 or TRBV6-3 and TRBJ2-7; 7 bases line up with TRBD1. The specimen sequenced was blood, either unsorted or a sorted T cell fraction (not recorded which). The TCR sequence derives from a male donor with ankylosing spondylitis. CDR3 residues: CATTRDLGTDNEQYF. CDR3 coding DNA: TGTGCCACTACACGAGATCTAGGGACAGACAACGAGCAGTACTTC.